The subject of this entry is one T cell receptor beta chain. Assay used: immunoSEQ multiplex PCR; TCRdb lists only in-frame clones, some missing. The table includes roughly 200,000 clones, around 85% detected once. The entry originates in a study of blood T cell repertoires in COVID-19. The wider study: PBMCs, B-cell-depleted T cells, or T cells were the source of the cDNA or gDNA that made up the material.

The study drew participants aged about 18 to 90 years from under 30 US areas. Per the germline V gene, CDR1 is KGHSY and CDR2 is FQNENV. The CDR3 runs 14 residues. V gave up 2 bases and J gave up 3 bases, with 11 bases separating them. The chain joins TRBV16 to TRBJ2-7; D remains unclear. The TCR comes from a man aged 35-49 years who had recovered from COVID-19. Source material: PBMCs or T cells enriched from blood (not recorded which). The CDR3 DNA is TGTGCCAGCAGCCAAGGGCCTCTAAGCTACGAGCAGTACTTC. Amino acid sequence: CASSQGPLSYEQYF.